The subject of this entry is one TCR beta chain. Based on its abundance in the sample, this clone is medium-sized (0.01 to 0.1%). Its target antigen remains unknown. It has no much larger one-base neighbor in the sample; base qualities were not kept. Each collaborating institution followed its own protocols to collect whole blood in K2EDTA tubes. For TCRbeta analysis, collaborators shipped samples in one of three forms: frozen whole blood, isolated PBMCs, or DNA extracted from either of those sample types. These data come from a study of blood T cell repertoires in COVID-19 (dated by TCRdb to the early 2020s). For context, the study as a whole: Collaborator samples came from the United States, Italy and Spain and covered acute and convalescent phases of COVID-19. Where available, HLA class I and class II types were taken from metadata supplied by the sample provider and were not determined by assay-based typing. The dataset comprised deeply sampled blood TCRbeta repertoires from subjects exposed to, actively infected with, or recovered from COVID-19. Nearly every sample came with metadata listing a de-identified subject ID, COVID-19 status, age in years and sex. The material from the prospective study consisted of cDNA or gDNA derived from T cells, B-cell-depleted T cells, or PBMCs. The samples were drawn from two sources: the first 160 participants of the ongoing ImmuneRACE study, and some 1,300 subjects contributed by 6 global collaborators. The repertoires were made available in a free public database intended to serve as a resource for research on the immune response to SARS-CoV-2. What the research found in general, with its limitations: The amount of clinical and demographic metadata varied by source and participant and was provided uncurated.

CDR3 length: 15 amino acids, cysteine to phenylalanine. Only the CDR3 part of the read is kept: 45 bases, read in frame from the first base. Trimming at the junction amounts to 3 bases on V and 4 bases on J, and the germline ends lie 14 bases apart. In the germline V gene, CDR1 corresponds to KGHDR and CDR2 to SFDVKD. The immunoSEQ Assay, a bias-controlled multiplex PCR, was used to amplify TCRbeta CDR3 regions from genomic DNA. As for the original processing: Nucleated cell counts per sample were estimated from amplification of reference gene primers within the assay. To quantify the absolute abundance of each unique TCRbeta CDR3 rearrangement, sequence reads were collapsed and filtered. For each sample, productive Simpson clonality was calculated as the square root of Simpson's diversity index across productive rearrangements. TCRdb took over this immuneACCESS table, retaining in-frame rearrangements with V and J assigned. Such tables are incomplete; in checked studies, under half of the missing clones stem from an unresolved V gene, and the remainder is unexplained. Clonal size and the V and J genes are those of that table, whereas D and trimming came from the DNA. The sample contains tens of thousands of clones, approximately 85% of them found a single time. The top ten hold more than 6.5% of the sample.

The sequenced sample consisted of peripheral blood. The chain is made from TRBV24-1 and TRBJ2-5; TRBD2 is a weak D gene call, 6 bases matching. The source is a human donor in a cohort sampled during active COVID-19. The CDR3 region: CATSDLTGDVETQYF. The nucleotide sequence reads as follows: TGTGCCACCAGTGATCTCACGGGAGATGTAGAGACCCAGTACTTC.